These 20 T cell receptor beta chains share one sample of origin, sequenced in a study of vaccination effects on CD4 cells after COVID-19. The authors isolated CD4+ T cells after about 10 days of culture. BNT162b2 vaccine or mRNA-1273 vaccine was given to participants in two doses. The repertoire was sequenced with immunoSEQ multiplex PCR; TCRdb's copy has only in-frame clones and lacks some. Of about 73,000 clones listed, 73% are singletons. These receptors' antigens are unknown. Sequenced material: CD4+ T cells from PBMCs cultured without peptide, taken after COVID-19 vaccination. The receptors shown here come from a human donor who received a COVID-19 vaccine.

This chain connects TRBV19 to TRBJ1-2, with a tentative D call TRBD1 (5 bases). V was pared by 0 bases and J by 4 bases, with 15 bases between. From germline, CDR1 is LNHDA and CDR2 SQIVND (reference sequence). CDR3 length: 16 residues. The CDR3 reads CASSIDLGRVRYGYTF. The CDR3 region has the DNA TGTGCCAGTAGTATAGATCTGGGCAGGGTGCGCTATGGCTACACCTTC.

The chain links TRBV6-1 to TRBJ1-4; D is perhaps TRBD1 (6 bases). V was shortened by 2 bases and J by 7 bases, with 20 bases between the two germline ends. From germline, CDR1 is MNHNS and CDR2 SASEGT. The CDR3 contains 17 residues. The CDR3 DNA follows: TGTGCCAGCAGTGAATTCGGGGATTGGGGGGGCGGTGAAAAACTGTTTTTT. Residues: CASSEFGDWGGGEKLFF.

The CDR3 DNA follows: TGTGCCAGCAGCCCTGACAGGGCTTCTGGAAACACCATATATTTT. This encodes CASSPDRASGNTIYF. This chain links TRBV11-2 with TRBJ1-3; 7 nucleotides line up with TRBD1. Per germline, CDR1 SGHAT and CDR2 FQNNGV. This CDR3 is built from 15 residues. J lost 1 base, V lost 5 bases, and 5 bases had no gene match.

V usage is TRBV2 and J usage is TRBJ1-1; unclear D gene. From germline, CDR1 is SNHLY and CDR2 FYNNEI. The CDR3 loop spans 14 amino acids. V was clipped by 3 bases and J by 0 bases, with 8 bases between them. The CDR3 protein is CASSDLSVNTEAFF. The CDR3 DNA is TGTGCCAGCAGTGATTTGTCAGTGAACACTGAAGCTTTCTTT.

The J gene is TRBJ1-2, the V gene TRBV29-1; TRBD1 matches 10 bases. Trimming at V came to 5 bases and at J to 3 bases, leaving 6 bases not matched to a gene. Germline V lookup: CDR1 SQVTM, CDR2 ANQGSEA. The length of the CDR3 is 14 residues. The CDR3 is CSVLDRGMDYGYTF. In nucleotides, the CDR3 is TGCAGCGTTCTGGACAGGGGGATGGACTATGGCTACACCTTC.

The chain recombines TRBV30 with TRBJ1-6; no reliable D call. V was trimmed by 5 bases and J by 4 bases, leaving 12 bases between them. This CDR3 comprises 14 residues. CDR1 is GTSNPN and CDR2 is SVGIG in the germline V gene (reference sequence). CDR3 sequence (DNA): TGTGCCTGGGGCCCCAGATTGTATAATTCACCCCTCCACTTT. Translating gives CAWGPRLYNSPLHF.

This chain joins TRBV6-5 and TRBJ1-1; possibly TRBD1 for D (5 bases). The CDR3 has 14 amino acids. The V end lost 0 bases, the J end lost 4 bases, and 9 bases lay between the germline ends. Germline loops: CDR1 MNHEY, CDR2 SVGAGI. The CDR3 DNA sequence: TGTGCCAGCAGTTACTCAAGGGGAAGCACTGAAGCTTTCTTT. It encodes CASSYSRGSTEAFF.

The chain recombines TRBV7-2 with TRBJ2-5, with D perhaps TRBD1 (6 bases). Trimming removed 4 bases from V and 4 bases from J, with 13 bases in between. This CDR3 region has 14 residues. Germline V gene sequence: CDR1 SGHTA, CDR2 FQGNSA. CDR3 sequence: CASSSQGFRETQYF. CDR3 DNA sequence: TGTGCCAGCAGCTCGCAGGGGTTTCGAGAGACCCAGTACTTC.

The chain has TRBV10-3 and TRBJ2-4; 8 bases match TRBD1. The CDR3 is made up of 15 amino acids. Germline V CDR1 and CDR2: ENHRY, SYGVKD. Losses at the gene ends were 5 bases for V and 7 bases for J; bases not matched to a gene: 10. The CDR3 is CAISSSGGGQNIQYF. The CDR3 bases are TGTGCCATCAGTTCCTCAGGGGGCGGTCAGAACATTCAGTACTTC.

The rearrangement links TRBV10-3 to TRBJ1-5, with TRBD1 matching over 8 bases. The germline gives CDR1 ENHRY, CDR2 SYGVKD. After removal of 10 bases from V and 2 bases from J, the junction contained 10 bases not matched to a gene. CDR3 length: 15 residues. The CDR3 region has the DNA TGTGCCACCTGCGACAGGGGAGAGGGCAATCAGCCCCAGCATTTT. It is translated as CATCDRGEGNQPQHF.

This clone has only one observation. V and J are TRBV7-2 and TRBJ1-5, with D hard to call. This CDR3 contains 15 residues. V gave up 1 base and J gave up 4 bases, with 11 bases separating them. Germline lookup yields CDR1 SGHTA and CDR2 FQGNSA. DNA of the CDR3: TGTGCCAGCAGCTTAGAACGGGGTCGGAATCAGCCCCAGCATTTT. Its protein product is CASSLERGRNQPQHF.

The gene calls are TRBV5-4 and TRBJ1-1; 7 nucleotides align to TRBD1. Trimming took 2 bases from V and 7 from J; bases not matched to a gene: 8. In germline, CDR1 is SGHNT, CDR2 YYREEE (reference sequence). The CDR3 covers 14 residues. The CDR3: CASSFPDRRLEAFF. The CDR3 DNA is TGTGCCAGCAGCTTCCCGGACAGGCGACTTGAAGCTTTCTTT.

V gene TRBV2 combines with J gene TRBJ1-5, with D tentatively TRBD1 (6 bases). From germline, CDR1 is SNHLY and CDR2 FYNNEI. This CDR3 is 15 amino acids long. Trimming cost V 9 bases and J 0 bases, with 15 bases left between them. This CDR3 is CARGGGPNSNQPQHF. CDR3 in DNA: TGTGCCAGAGGGGGGGGGCCAAATAGCAATCAGCCCCAGCATTTT.

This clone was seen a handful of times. CDR3 nucleotide sequence: TGTGCCAGCAGCTTCAGACCTACTAACTATGGCTACACCTTC. Amino acids: CASSFRPTNYGYTF. This chain joins TRBV5-6 and TRBJ1-2; the D is unclear. The CDR3 has 14 residues. V was shortened by 2 bases and J by 0 bases, with 8 bases between the two germline ends. Germline values: CDR1 SGHDT, CDR2 YYEEEE.

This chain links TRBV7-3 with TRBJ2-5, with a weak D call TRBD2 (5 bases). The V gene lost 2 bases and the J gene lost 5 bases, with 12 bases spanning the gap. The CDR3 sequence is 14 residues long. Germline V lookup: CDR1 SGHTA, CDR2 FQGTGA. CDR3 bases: TGTGCCAGCAGCTTAGGGGTGTCGGGGGAGACCCAGTACTTC. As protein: CASSLGVSGETQYF.

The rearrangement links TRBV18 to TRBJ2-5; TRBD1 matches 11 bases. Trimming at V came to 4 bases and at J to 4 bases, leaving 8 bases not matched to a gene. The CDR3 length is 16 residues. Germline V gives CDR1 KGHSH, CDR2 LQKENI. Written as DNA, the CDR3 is TGTGCCAGCTCACGGATAGGGACAGGGGGGAGAGAGACCCAGTACTTC. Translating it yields CASSRIGTGGRETQYF.

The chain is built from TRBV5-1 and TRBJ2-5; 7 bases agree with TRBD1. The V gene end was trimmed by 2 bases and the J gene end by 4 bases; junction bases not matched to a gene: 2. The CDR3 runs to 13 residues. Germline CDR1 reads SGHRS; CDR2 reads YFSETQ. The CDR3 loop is CASSLGGRETQYF. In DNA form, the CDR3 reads TGCGCCAGCAGCTTAGGGGGCAGAGAGACCCAGTACTTC.

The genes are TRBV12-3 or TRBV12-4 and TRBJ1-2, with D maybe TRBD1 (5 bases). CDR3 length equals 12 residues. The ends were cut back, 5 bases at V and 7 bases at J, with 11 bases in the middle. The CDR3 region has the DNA TGTGCCAGCAGTATGGGACCCCTTGGCTACACCTTC. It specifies CASSMGPLGYTF.

CDR3 coding DNA: TGTGCCAGCAGCCTGACGGGACCCGGGGAGCTGTTTTTT. The encoded protein is CASSLTGPGELFF. This chain uses TRBV3-1 (or the pseudogene TRBV3-2) with TRBJ2-2; D tentatively reads TRBD1 or TRBD2 (5 bases each). V gave up 4 bases and J gave up 6 bases, with 9 bases separating them. The CDR3 extends over 13 amino acids. Germline V gene sequence: CDR1 LGHDT, CDR2 YNNKEL (reference sequence).

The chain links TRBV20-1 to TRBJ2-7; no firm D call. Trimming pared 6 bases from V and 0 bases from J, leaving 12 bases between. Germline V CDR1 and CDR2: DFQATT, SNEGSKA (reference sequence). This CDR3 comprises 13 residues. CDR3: CSASPTGSYEQYV. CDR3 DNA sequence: TGCAGTGCCAGTCCGACGGGCTCCTACGAGCAGTACGTC.